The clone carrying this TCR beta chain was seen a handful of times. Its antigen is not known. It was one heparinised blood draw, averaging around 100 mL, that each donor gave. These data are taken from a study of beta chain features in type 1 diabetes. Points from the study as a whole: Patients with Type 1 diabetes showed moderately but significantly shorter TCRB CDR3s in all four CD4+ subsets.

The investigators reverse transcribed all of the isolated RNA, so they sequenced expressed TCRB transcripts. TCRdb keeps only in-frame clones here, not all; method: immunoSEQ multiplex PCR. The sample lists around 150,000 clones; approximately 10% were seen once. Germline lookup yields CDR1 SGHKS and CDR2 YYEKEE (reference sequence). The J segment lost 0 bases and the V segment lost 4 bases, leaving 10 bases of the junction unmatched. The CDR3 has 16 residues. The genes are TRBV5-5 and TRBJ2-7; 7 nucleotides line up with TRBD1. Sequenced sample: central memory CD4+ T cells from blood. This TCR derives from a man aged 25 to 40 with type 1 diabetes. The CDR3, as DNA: TGTGCCAGCAGCACTCCGACAGGGCACTTCTCCTACGAGCAGTACTTC. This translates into CASSTPTGHFSYEQYF. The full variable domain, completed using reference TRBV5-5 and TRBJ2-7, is DAGVTQSPTHLIKTRGQQVTLRCSPISGHKSVSWYQQVLGQGPQFIFQYYEKEERGRGNFPDRFSARQFPNYSSELNVNALLLGDSALYLCASSTPTGHFSYEQYFGPGTRLTVT.